The 18 T cell receptor beta chains listed next were all sequenced from one sample in a study of blood T cell repertoires in COVID-19. Clones were read by immunoSEQ multiplex PCR, and TCRdb kept only the in-frame ones, dropping some. The data hold 200,000 to 250,000 clones, with 82% observed a single time. Material: peripheral blood. These receptors were taken from a woman over 75 with COVID-19, enrolled during active disease.

This clone was detected only once. The CDR3: CASSNLGRNTGELFF. CDR3 DNA sequence: TGTGCCAGCAGCAATCTTGGGCGGAACACCGGGGAGCTGTTTTTT. J is TRBJ2-2 and V is TRBV5-6; D gene ambiguous. Looked up from germline, CDR1 is SGHDT and CDR2 is YYEEEE. This CDR3 has 15 residues. Between the trimmed V and J ends, which lost 4 bases and 1 base, there was a span of 11 bases. The full variable domain, its missing parts supplied by reference TRBV5-6 and TRBJ2-2, is DAGVTQSPTHLIKTRGQQVTLRCSPKSGHDTVSWYQQALGQGPQFIFQYYEEEERQRGNFPDRFSGHQFPNYSSELNVNALLLGDSALYLCASSNLGRNTGELFFGEGSRLTVL.

The chain has TRBV7-8 and TRBJ1-6, with D possibly matching TRBD1 (6 bases). V lost 5 bases to trimming and J lost 8 bases, with 13 bases between them. The CDR3 loop spans 14 amino acids. The germline V gene has CDR1 SGHVS and CDR2 FQNEAQ. CDR3 sequence (DNA): TGTGCCAGCAGCGAAAATACAGGGTATTCACCCCTCCACTTT. This translates into CASSENTGYSPLHF.

The chain is built from TRBV5-1 and TRBJ2-2, with no clear D. V lost 1 base to trimming and J lost 2 bases, with 12 bases between them. This CDR3 contains 16 residues. Germline CDR1 is SGHRS and CDR2 is YFSETQ. CDR3 sequence reads: CASSLRTDPNTGELFF. DNA for the CDR3: TGCGCCAGCAGCTTGCGCACAGATCCCAACACCGGGGAGCTGTTTTTT.

The chain has TRBV28 and TRBJ1-2; D gene unclear. Germline CDR1 reads MDHEN; CDR2 reads SYDVKM. Deletions cut 3 bases from V and 4 bases from J, with 9 bases between. The CDR3 is 13 amino acids. CDR3 nucleotide sequence: TGTGCCAGCAGTTTGGTCGGGGTCTATGGCTACACCTTC. It yields the protein CASSLVGVYGYTF.

The rearrangement uses TRBV7-2 and TRBJ2-1; D is uncertain. The length of the CDR3 is 15 residues. CDR1 SGHTA and CDR2 FQGNSA come from the germline V gene. V lost 3 bases and J lost 0, with 9 bases in between. CDR3 amino acids: CASSFAVSSYNEQFF. The CDR3 DNA sequence: TGTGCCAGCAGCTTCGCGGTGAGCTCCTACAATGAGCAGTTCTTC.

V and J are TRBV7-9 and TRBJ1-2, with D tentatively TRBD1 (6 bases). CDR1 SEHNR and CDR2 FQNEAQ come from the germline V gene (reference sequence). V was trimmed by 3 bases and J by 4 bases, leaving 18 bases between them. The CDR3 extends over 16 amino acids. CDR3 sequence reads: CASSLAGALGAYGYTF. In DNA form, the CDR3 reads TGTGCCAGCAGCTTGGCCGGGGCATTGGGGGCCTATGGCTACACCTTC.

The chain uses TRBV5-4 and TRBJ1-1; D not certain. V lost 2 bases and J lost 1, with 3 bases in between. Germline V gene lookup returns CDR1 SGHNT and CDR2 YYREEE (reference sequence). CDR3 length: 12 amino acids. The CDR3 DNA follows: TGTGCCAGCAGCTTTAGGAACACTGAAGCTTTCTTT. Encoded protein: CASSFRNTEAFF.

The rearrangement links TRBV11-1 to TRBJ2-6; D is possibly TRBD2 (6 bases). The V gene lost 0 bases and the J gene lost 2 bases, with 8 bases spanning the gap. The CDR3 totals 16 residues. CDR1 and CDR2 (germline): SGHAT, FQDESV (reference sequence). The CDR3 nucleotides are TGTGCCAGCAGCTTAGCGCGGGGAGCTGGGGCCAACGTCCTGACTTTC. Residues: CASSLARGAGANVLTF.

The chain joins TRBV20-1 to TRBJ2-7; D call uncertain. Germline CDR1 reads DFQATT; CDR2 reads SNEGSKA (reference sequence). This CDR3 has 10 residues. V was clipped by 5 bases and J by 3 bases, with 5 bases between them. The CDR3 loop is CSASNYEQYF. CDR3 coding DNA: TGCAGTGCTTCCAACTACGAGCAGTACTTC.

This clone was observed a few times. The V and J genes are TRBV4-2 and TRBJ2-7; 11 bases fit TRBD2. CDR3 size: 17 residues. CDR1 LGHNA and CDR2 YNFKEQ come from the germline V gene. V shed 1 base and J 5 bases; nucleotides not matched to a gene: 10. The CDR3 here is CASSQVLAGGEGNEQYF. The CDR3 region has the DNA TGTGCCAGCAGCCAAGTGCTAGCGGGAGGAGAGGGAAACGAGCAGTACTTC.

The V gene is TRBV18, the J gene TRBJ1-1, with D perhaps TRBD1 (5 bases). The CDR3 is 13 residues long. The germline V and J ends were trimmed by 2 bases and 4 bases, with 8 bases remaining between them. The V gene's germline CDR1 is KGHSH and CDR2 LQKENI. DNA for the CDR3: TGTGCCAGCTCACCATTCCAGGGCACTGAAGCTTTCTTT. Amino acids: CASSPFQGTEAFF.

The V and J genes are TRBV9 and TRBJ2-3; 13 bases agree with TRBD2. V shed 4 bases and J 5 bases; nucleotides not matched to a gene: 13. CDR3 length: 18 residues. Germline CDR1 and CDR2: SGDLS and YYNGEE. The CDR3 DNA reads TGTGCCAGCAGCCTACAAGGACTAGCGGGAGTGGTGGTAGATACGCAGTATTTT. Amino acids: CASSLQGLAGVVVDTQYF.

J is TRBJ1-2 and V is TRBV2; perhaps TRBD1 as D (6 bases). The CDR3 length is 15 residues. Germline-derived CDR1 and CDR2 are SNHLY and FYNNEI. The germline V and J ends were trimmed by 1 base and 7 bases, with 16 bases remaining between them. The CDR3 DNA sequence: TGTGCCAGCAGTGAAGTTAGCATCCAGGGGCCTGGCTACACCTTC. Translating it yields CASSEVSIQGPGYTF.

This sequence joins TRBV5-1 and TRBJ1-3; 9 bases align to TRBD1. The CDR3 contains 19 residues. The V gene's germline CDR1 is SGHRS and CDR2 YFSETQ. The V gene end was trimmed by 2 bases and the J gene end by 1 base; junction bases not matched to a gene: 13. CDR3 DNA sequence: TGCGCCAGCAGCTTTTTAAGTGGGATCGGGACAGGGTCTGGAAACACCATATATTTT. Translation: CASSFLSGIGTGSGNTIYF.

V usage is TRBV7-9 and J usage is TRBJ1-2; possible D gene TRBD1, 5 bases. Trimming removed 2 bases at V and 6 bases at J, with 10 bases between. CDR3 length equals 13 residues. Germline values: CDR1 SEHNR, CDR2 FQNEAQ (reference sequence). The CDR3 nucleotides read TGTGCCAGCAGCTTACGGGGGGTGGATGGCTACACCTTC. Its protein product is CASSLRGVDGYTF.

This chain links TRBV19 with TRBJ2-5; the D is unclear. The CDR3 is made up of 14 amino acids. V was cut by 1 base and J by 5 bases, with 11 bases left in between. CDR1 and CDR2 (germline): LNHDA, SQIVND (reference sequence). This CDR3 reads CASSIVGARETQYF. CDR3 sequence (DNA): TGTGCCAGTAGTATAGTCGGAGCAAGGGAGACCCAGTACTTC.

The chain couples TRBV7-9 to TRBJ1-2; 7 bases match TRBD1. Germline CDR1 is SEHNR and CDR2 is FQNEAQ (reference sequence). CDR3 length equals 13 residues. The J segment lost 7 bases and the V segment lost 1 base, leaving 3 bases of the junction unmatched. This CDR3 reads CASSLEGAAGYTF. The CDR3 nucleotides read TGTGCCAGCAGCTTAGAGGGGGCGGCTGGCTACACCTTC. Complete variable domain (other parts from reference TRBV7-9 and TRBJ1-2): DTGVSQNPRHKITKRGQNVTFRCDPISEHNRLYWYRQTLGQGPEFLTYFQNEAQLEKSRLLSDRFSAERPKGSFSTLEIQRTEQGDSAMYLCASSLEGAAGYTFGSGTRLTVV.

This rearrangement joins TRBV6-2 or TRBV6-3 to TRBJ1-5; D is perhaps TRBD1 (5 bases). V lost 6 bases and J 4 bases, leaving 25 bases between the germline ends. This CDR3 contains 18 residues. CDR1 is MNHEY and CDR2 is SVGEGT in the germline V gene. The CDR3, as DNA: TGTGCCAGCAGCCGAAGGGGCAGCTTAGGGTTTGGGAATCAGCCCCAGCATTTT. It yields the protein CASSRRGSLGFGNQPQHF.